These 22 T cell receptor beta chains came from one sample sequenced in a study of blood T cell repertoires in COVID-19. Profiling relied on immunoSEQ multiplex PCR, and the TCRdb table lists in-frame clones only, not all of them. The table records around 300,000 clones, 90% of them present only once. The sample comprised PBMCs or T cells enriched from blood (not recorded which). The source of these receptors is a woman aged 18-29 years with acute COVID-19.

This clone was counted only a few times. The CDR3 protein is CASSYEHQLGNQPQHF. The CDR3 DNA follows: TGTGCCAGCAGTTATGAACACCAATTGGGCAATCAGCCCCAGCATTTT. The chain joins TRBV6-2 or TRBV6-3 to TRBJ1-5, with D uncertain. Germline CDR1 is MNHEY and CDR2 is SVGEGT. There are 16 residues in the CDR3. V gave up 3 bases and J gave up 2 bases, with 14 bases separating them.

This clone appeared a single time. CDR3 loop: CASSPGLAVETQYF. The CDR3 DNA reads TGTGCCAGCAGCCCTGGACTAGCGGTGGAGACCCAGTACTTC. V is TRBV7-2 and J is TRBJ2-5; 10 bases align to TRBD2. The CDR3 sequence is 14 residues long. Unmatched junction bases numbered 5, after V lost 5 bases and J lost 5 bases. Germline V gives CDR1 SGHTA, CDR2 FQGNSA.

The chain employs TRBV15 and TRBJ2-7, with TRBD2 matching over 10 bases. Trimming removed 7 bases from V and 6 bases from J; junction bases left unmatched: 9. This CDR3 region has 14 residues. The germline gives CDR1 LNHNV, CDR2 YYDKDF (reference sequence). The CDR3 region is CATTEREGDFEQYF. CDR3 nucleotide sequence: TGTGCCACCACCGAGCGGGAGGGCGACTTCGAGCAGTACTTC. The variable domain in full, with the rest retrieved from reference TRBV15 and TRBJ2-7, is DAMVIQNPRYQVTQFGKPVTLSCSQTLNHNVMYWYQQKSSQAPKLLFHYYDKDFNNEADTPDNFQSRRPNTSFCFLDIRSPGLGDTAMYLCATTEREGDFEQYFGPGTRLTVT.

The chain joins TRBV18 to TRBJ2-3; maybe TRBD1 (6 bases). This CDR3 comprises 16 residues. CDR1 KGHSH and CDR2 LQKENI come from the germline V gene. The V end lost 3 bases, the J end lost 3 bases, and 16 bases lay between the germline ends. This CDR3 reads CASSPYRDLATDTQYF. The DNA of the CDR3 is TGTGCCAGCTCACCGTACAGGGATCTGGCAACAGATACGCAGTATTTT.

This clone was counted a few times. The chain recombines TRBV28 with TRBJ1-1, with 8 bases aligning to TRBD1. Germline CDR1 MDHEN, CDR2 SYDVKM. Trimming cost V 9 bases and J 1 base; bases outside gene matches: 7. The CDR3 runs 14 residues. The CDR3: CASTRTGQNTEAFF. CDR3 DNA sequence: TGTGCCAGTACCCGGACAGGGCAGAACACTGAAGCTTTCTTT. Looking up the rest from reference TRBV28 and TRBJ1-1 gives the full variable domain: DVKVTQSSRYLVKRTGEKVFLECVQDMDHENMFWYRQDPGLGLRLIYFSYDVKMKEKGDIPEGYSVSREKKERFSLILESASTNQTSMYLCASTRTGQNTEAFFGQGTRLTVV.

The chain combines TRBV24-1 with TRBJ2-1; a possible D gene is TRBD1 (6 bases). Germline CDR1 reads KGHDR; CDR2 reads SFDVKD. The CDR3 length is 16 residues. Trimming removed 4 bases from V and 3 bases from J, with 15 bases in between. The CDR3 loop is CATSDSGQKNYNEQFF. The CDR3, as DNA: TGTGCCACCAGTGACTCCGGACAGAAAAACTACAATGAGCAGTTCTTC.

V gene TRBV7-9 combines with J gene TRBJ2-7, with 8 bases lining up with TRBD2. V shed 7 bases and J 7 bases; nucleotides not matched to a gene: 15. The CDR3 extends over 15 amino acids. The germline V gene encodes CDR1 SEHNR and CDR2 FQNEAQ (reference sequence). The CDR3 DNA sequence: TGTGCCAGCAAAAACGGGGGGGGCTCCCTAGGGGAGCAGTACTTC. Its protein is CASKNGGGSLGEQYF.

The chain has TRBV7-9 and TRBJ1-4, with a possible D match to TRBD1 (5 bases). Per the germline V gene, CDR1 is SEHNR and CDR2 is FQNEAQ (reference sequence). The CDR3 runs 15 residues. V was shortened by 6 bases and J by 5 bases, with 16 bases between the two germline ends. Here the CDR3 reads CASRRRQTENEKLFF. DNA of the CDR3: TGTGCCAGCAGGAGGAGACAGACTGAGAATGAAAAACTGTTTTTT.

V is TRBV19 and J is TRBJ2-7; 7 nucleotides agree with TRBD1. The CDR3 length is 15 residues. Germline assignment: CDR1 LNHDA and CDR2 SQIVND (reference sequence). Trimming cost V 0 bases and J 3 bases; bases outside gene matches: 5. Here the CDR3 reads CASSIDRDSGYEQYF. As DNA, the CDR3 is TGTGCCAGTAGTATAGACCGGGACAGCGGCTACGAGCAGTACTTC.

This rearrangement joins TRBV5-1 to TRBJ2-2; D is unresolved. Trimming shortened V by 3 bases and J by 4 bases, and 10 bases separated the two germline ends. The CDR3 runs to 14 residues. Germline V CDR1 and CDR2: SGHRS, YFSETQ. The CDR3 DNA sequence: TGCGCCAGCAGCTCTTCTAGTGTCACCGGGGAGCTGTTTTTT. Its protein is CASSSSSVTGELFF.

V is TRBV9 and J is TRBJ2-5; possibly TRBD2 for D (6 bases). Trimming removed 3 bases from V and 1 base from J, with 19 bases in between. CDR1 SGDLS and CDR2 YYNGEE come from the germline V gene. CDR3 length equals 17 residues. This CDR3 reads CASSAYFNLAPQETQYF. The CDR3 DNA reads as TGTGCCAGCAGCGCCTATTTCAACCTAGCGCCCCAAGAGACCCAGTACTTC.

This clone was seen more than once but under ten times. V usage is TRBV10-2 and J usage is TRBJ1-1, with 7 bases aligning to TRBD1. CDR3 length equals 14 residues. V shed 0 bases and J 5 bases; nucleotides not matched to a gene: 3. CDR1 is WSHSY, CDR2 SAAADI, per germline. As DNA, the CDR3 is TGCGCCAGCAGTGAGTCGACAGGGAGGACTGAAGCTTTCTTT. Protein product: CASSESTGRTEAFF.

The chain couples TRBV7-2 to TRBJ2-7; TRBD2 is a possible D gene (6 bases). Deletions cut 4 bases from V and 3 bases from J, with 10 bases between. Germline V gene sequence: CDR1 SGHTA, CDR2 FQGNSA. This CDR3 comprises 13 residues. Here the CDR3 reads CASSYNSGYEQYF. The DNA for the CDR3 is TGTGCCAGCAGCTACAATAGCGGCTACGAGCAGTACTTC.

This chain uses TRBV6-5 with TRBJ2-7; D is ambiguous. The V and J ends lost 0 bases and 7 bases respectively, with 16 bases between them. The CDR3 contains 15 residues. CDR1 is MNHEY and CDR2 is SVGAGI in the germline V gene. The CDR3 sequence: CASSYSIPLPGEQYF. The CDR3 bases are TGTGCCAGCAGTTACTCGATCCCCCTCCCGGGTGAGCAGTACTTC.

The rearrangement links TRBV27 to TRBJ1-2; tentative D call: TRBD1 (6 bases). The CDR3 runs to 14 residues. V gave up 4 bases and J gave up 4 bases, with 13 bases separating them. CDR1 is MNHEY, CDR2 SMNVEV, per germline (reference sequence). The CDR3 sequence: CASSSLTGSYGYTF. CDR3 coding DNA: TGTGCCAGCAGTTCCTTGACAGGATCCTATGGCTACACCTTC.

The rearrangement links TRBV7-9 to TRBJ2-7; D is uncertain. The germline CDR1 and CDR2 sequences are SEHNR and FQNEAQ (reference sequence). V lost 3 bases and J 2 bases, leaving 8 bases between the germline ends. CDR3 length equals 13 residues. The CDR3 spells CASSFEATYEQYF. CDR3 bases: TGTGCCAGCAGCTTCGAGGCTACCTACGAGCAGTACTTC.

The chain employs TRBV6-5 and TRBJ1-1; 8 bases are shared with TRBD1. The CDR3 length is 15 residues. With 5 bases clipped from V and 0 bases from J, the junction kept 5 bases outside the gene matches. CDR1 and CDR2 from the germline V gene are MNHEY and SVGAGI. The chain's CDR3 is CASSKRTGMNTEAFF. DNA of the CDR3: TGTGCCAGCAGTAAAAGGACAGGGATGAACACTGAAGCTTTCTTT.

This clone appeared a single time. The J gene is TRBJ2-5, the V gene TRBV30; 9 nucleotides line up with TRBD2. The V segment lost 2 bases and the J segment 1 base; nucleotides outside the gene matches: 8. The CDR3 is made up of 16 amino acids. The germline CDR1 and CDR2 sequences are GTSNPN and SVGIG (reference sequence). The CDR3 spells CAWSRGLASFQETQYF. The CDR3 nucleotides read TGTGCCTGGAGTAGGGGACTAGCAAGTTTCCAAGAGACCCAGTACTTC.

The V call is TRBV5-1, the J call TRBJ2-1; maybe TRBD2 (6 bases). Trimming removed 3 bases at V and 0 bases at J, with 7 bases between. Germline CDR1 SGHRS, CDR2 YFSETQ. The CDR3 sequence is 14 residues long. CDR3 bases: TGCGCCAGCAGCTCGGGAGTCTCCTACAATGAGCAGTTCTTC. It encodes CASSSGVSYNEQFF.

The CDR3: CASGSGNTEAFF. CDR3 DNA sequence: TGTGCCAGCGGTTCAGGGAACACTGAAGCTTTCTTT. The chain links TRBV27 to TRBJ1-1; D not certain. Trimming stripped 8 bases from V and 1 base from J, with 8 bases between. The CDR3 extends over 12 amino acids. CDR1 is MNHEY, CDR2 SMNVEV, per germline (reference sequence).

The chain carries TRBV7-6 and TRBJ1-6, with D unclear. The CDR3 totals 15 residues. V dropped 7 bases and J dropped 10 bases, with 20 bases sitting between them. Per germline, CDR1 SGHVS and CDR2 FNYEAQ. The CDR3, as DNA: TGTGCCAGCACCCCAAACGCCAATACTAAATCACCCCTCCACTTT. Its protein is CASTPNANTKSPLHF.

The chain combines TRBV7-9 with TRBJ1-2; the D gene is possibly TRBD1 (5 bases). Germline CDR1 and CDR2: SEHNR and FQNEAQ (reference sequence). Trimming stripped 3 bases from V and 2 bases from J, with 13 bases between. CDR3 length: 15 amino acids. The CDR3 DNA is TGTGCCAGCAGCTTGATACGGGGGGAAAACTATGGCTACACCTTC. Amino acid sequence: CASSLIRGENYGYTF.